The sequence of this TCR beta chain was determined in a study of cytomegalovirus exposure and HLA in healthy donors. Background on the study: Most donors, 81% of a few hundred genotyped, fell in the Caucasian-associated ancestry cluster. General study points: There were some V segments, including TRBV6-2 and TRBV6-3, excluded as indistinguishable. TCR beta sequences reportedly predicted most subjects' HLA-A and HLA-B alleles accurately. Later analysis identified several of the most significant clusters that appeared linked to common viral pathogens.

Primers included in the PCR were 60 Vbeta and 13 Jbeta primers. The table came from immunoSEQ multiplex PCR; TCRdb's copy has only in-frame clones and leaves some out. The repertoire holds approximately 140,000 clones, with more than 75% as singletons. CDR3 size: 16 residues. Germline assignment: CDR1 GTSNPN and CDR2 SVGIG (reference sequence). V gave up 4 bases and J gave up 3 bases; unmatched junction bases: 12. This clone was found a few times. Its antigen remains unknown. V and J are TRBV30 and TRBJ2-1, with 7 bases identical to TRBD2. Sequenced: PBMCs. This sequence originates from a man in his forties or fifties in good health and CMV-seronegative. The DNA for the CDR3 is TGTGCCTGGATCCCCCCTCGCGGGAGAGGCTACAATGAGCAGTTCTTC. Translation: CAWIPPRGRGYNEQFF.